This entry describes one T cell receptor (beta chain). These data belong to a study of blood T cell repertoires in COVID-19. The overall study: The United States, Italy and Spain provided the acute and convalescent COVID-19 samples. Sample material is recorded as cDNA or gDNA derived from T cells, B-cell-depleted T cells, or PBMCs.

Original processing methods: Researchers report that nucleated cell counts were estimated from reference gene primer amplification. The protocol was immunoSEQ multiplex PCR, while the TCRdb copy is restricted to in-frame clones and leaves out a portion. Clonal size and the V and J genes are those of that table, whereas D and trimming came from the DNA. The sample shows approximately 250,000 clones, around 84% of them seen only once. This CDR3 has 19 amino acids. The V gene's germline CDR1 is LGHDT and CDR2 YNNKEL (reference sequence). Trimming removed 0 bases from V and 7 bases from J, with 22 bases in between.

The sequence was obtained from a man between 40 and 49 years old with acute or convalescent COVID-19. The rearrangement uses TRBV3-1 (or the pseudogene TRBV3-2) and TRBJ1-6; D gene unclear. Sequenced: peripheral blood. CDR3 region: CASSQDSGSADFGNSPLHF. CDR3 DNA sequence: TGTGCCAGCAGCCAAGATTCGGGTTCGGCGGACTTCGGAAATTCACCCCTCCACTTT.